This T cell receptor beta chain comes out of a study of blood T cell repertoires in COVID-19. Study as a whole: Nucleic acid was either cDNA or gDNA, and it came from T cells, B-cell-depleted T cells, or PBMCs.

Individuals aged roughly 18 to 90 years were recruited from fewer than 25 US areas. Libraries were prepared by immunoSEQ multiplex PCR; TCRdb keeps only in-frame clonotypes and omits some of them. The sample shows roughly 370,000 clones, more than 75% of them seen only once. This clonotype originated in a woman aged 50 to 60 who had recovered from COVID-19. The sequenced sample was PBMCs or T cells enriched from blood (not recorded which).

CDR3 bases: TGTGCCAGCAGTCCCCTTGCAGGGGCGGGGAACACTGAAGCTTTCTTT. Its protein is CASSPLAGAGNTEAFF. This sequence joins TRBV25-1 and TRBJ1-1; D possibly corresponds to TRBD1 (6 bases). Deletions cut 5 bases from V and 1 base from J, with 17 bases between. Germline loops: CDR1 MGHDK, CDR2 SYGVNS. This CDR3 region has 16 residues.